The 19 T cell receptor beta chains presented below share a single source sample, sequenced in a study of Graves' ophthalmopathy and Graves' hyperthyroidism. Beta-chain TCR CDR3 regions were amplified from RNA transcripts. Second-round multiplex PCR came after a first-round RT-PCR that employed HTBI primers. TCRdb processed the multiplex PCR reads anew with MiXCR; each CDR3 protein has one entry. The table includes roughly 700,000 distinct CDR3 sequences, 40% detected once. What was sequenced was peripheral blood. The receptors stem from an adult man with Graves' ophthalmopathy.

For this clonotype: At one end the junction does not follow the germline gene, possibly because of a read error. The V call is TRBV5-1, the J call TRBJ1-5; TRBD1 is a possible D gene (5 bases). CDR1 and CDR2 from the germline V gene are SGHRS and YFSETQ. This CDR3 comprises 17 residues. The CDR3 is CASSLEAGIYSNRPQHF. CDR3 nucleotides: TGCGCCAGCAGCTTGGAGGCAGGGATTTATAGCAATCGGCCCCAGCATTTT.

This clonotype was recorded many times. The chain joins TRBV29-1 to TRBJ2-5; D may match TRBD1 or TRBD2 (5 bases each). The CDR3 is 13 amino acids. From germline, CDR1 is SQVTM and CDR2 ANQGSEA. V shed 1 base and J shed 4 bases, with 10 bases lying between them. The CDR3 DNA follows: TGCAGCGTTGAAGGGGGGTTAAGAGAGACCCAGTACTTC. Its translation: CSVEGGLRETQYF.

This rearrangement joins TRBV9 to TRBJ1-3, with D possibly being TRBD1 (5 bases). The V gene lost 7 bases and the J gene lost 1 base, with 21 bases spanning the gap. Germline V lookup: CDR1 SGDLS, CDR2 YYNGEE. CDR3 size: 17 residues. The CDR3 region is CASSPSVGGSSGNTIYF. CDR3 bases: TGTGCCAGCTCACCATCGGTCGGGGGTTCGTCTGGAAACACCATATATTTT.

As concerns this clonotype: The junction shows a germline mismatch at one end, possibly a read error. The chain joins TRBV7-9 to TRBJ2-7; 7 bases agree with TRBD2. The CDR3 length is 13 residues. Germline CDR1 is SEHNR and CDR2 is FQNEAQ (reference sequence). The CDR3 reads CTSSSLSGGEQYF. CDR3 coding DNA: TGTACCAGCAGCTCCCTCTCGGGGGGCGAGCAGTACTTC.

This clonotype was detected a few times. This rearrangement joins TRBV7-9 to TRBJ1-2; D ambiguous. There are 15 residues in the CDR3. Trimming took off 1 base at V and 1 base at J, with 10 bases between the two ends. Germline V CDR1 and CDR2: SEHNR, FQNEAQ (reference sequence). CDR3 protein: CASSLGSVSNYGYTF. The DNA for the CDR3 is TGTGCCAGCAGCTTAGGATCTGTCAGTAACTATGGCTACACCTTC.

V usage is TRBV6-5 and J usage is TRBJ1-5; D call uncertain. Germline CDR1 MNHEY, CDR2 SVGAGI. The CDR3 has 15 residues. V dropped 0 bases and J dropped 4 bases, with 10 bases sitting between them. The CDR3 loop is CASSYSFRGNQPQHF. The CDR3 DNA sequence: TGTGCCAGCAGTTACTCTTTCCGGGGAAATCAGCCCCAGCATTTT.

There are a few counts of this clonotype. This rearrangement joins TRBV6-6 to TRBJ2-7; 9 nucleotides line up with TRBD1. CDR3 length equals 15 residues. Germline V lookup: CDR1 MNHNY, CDR2 SVGAGI (reference sequence). V gave up 2 bases and J gave up 3 bases; unmatched junction bases: 5. Here the CDR3 reads CASSYRGQGLYEQYF. Here the CDR3 DNA reads TGTGCCAGCAGTTACCGGGGACAGGGACTCTACGAGCAGTACTTC.

In this sample, this clonotype turned up a few times. A read error may produce the germline difference seen at one junction end. The chain links TRBV7-9 to TRBJ2-2; 9 nucleotides agree with TRBD2. The CDR3 is made up of 16 amino acids. Germline CDR1 and CDR2: SEHNR and FQNEAQ (reference sequence). CDR3 sequence reads: CASSHLGLAHTGELFF. CDR3 nucleotide sequence: TGCGCCAGCAGCCATTTGGGACTAGCTCACACCGGGGAGCTGTTTTTT.

The gene calls are TRBV20-1 and TRBJ1-6; possible D gene TRBD1, 5 bases. The germline V and J ends were trimmed by 4 bases and 5 bases, with 18 bases remaining between them. CDR3 length: 16 amino acids. CDR1 is DFQATT and CDR2 is SNEGSKA in the germline V gene (reference sequence). The CDR3 DNA reads as TGCAGTGCTACCAGAGCAGGGTCAACCCATAATTCACCCCTCCACTTT. This sequence encodes CSATRAGSTHNSPLHF.

Notes on this clonotype: This may be a read error, as it is one base from a much larger clone. The chain recombines TRBV5-1 with TRBJ1-2, with 7 bases lining up with TRBD1. Germline loops: CDR1 SGHRS, CDR2 YFSETQ. This CDR3 region has 14 residues. The CDR3 reads CASRVDRSHYGYTF. The CDR3 DNA reads TGTGCCAGCAGGGTGGACAGGAGCCACTATGGCTACACCTTC.

A few counts support this clonotype. V and J are TRBV7-9 and TRBJ2-5, with D tentatively TRBD2 (5 bases). V lost 1 base and J lost 3, with 24 bases in between. The CDR3 is 19 residues long. Per the germline V gene, CDR1 is SEHNR and CDR2 is FQNEAQ (reference sequence). The CDR3 bases are TGTGCCAGCAGCTTAGACCATGAGGAGGCCAGCCCCTCCAAAGAGACCCAGTACTTC. Its translation: CASSLDHEEASPSKETQYF.

The V and J genes are TRBV19 and TRBJ1-4, with 9 bases identical to TRBD1. The CDR3 loop spans 17 amino acids. CDR1 LNHDA and CDR2 SQIVND come from the germline V gene (reference sequence). The junction had 14 bases not matched to a gene; V was cut back by 6 bases and J by 6 bases. The CDR3 here is CASRTGTGNLRDEKLFF. Written as DNA, the CDR3 is TGTGCCAGTAGAACCGGGACAGGGAATTTGAGAGATGAAAAACTGTTTTTT.

This clonotype was recorded many times. The J gene is TRBJ1-6, the V gene TRBV7-2; 8 nucleotides agree with TRBD1. This CDR3 spans 15 amino acids. The germline CDR1 and CDR2 sequences are SGHTA and FQGNSA. Unmatched junction bases numbered 13, after V lost 5 bases and J lost 13 bases. CDR3 sequence reads: CASSTGQGLGVPLHF. In DNA form, the CDR3 reads TGTGCCAGCAGCACAGGACAGGGCCTCGGAGTCCCCCTCCACTTT. The full variable domain, in which reference TRBV7-2 and TRBJ1-6 provide the parts outside the CDR3, is GAGVSQSPSNKVTEKGKDVELRCDPISGHTALYWYRQSLGQGLEFLIYFQGNSAPDKSGLPSDRFSAERTGGSVSTLTIQRTQQEDSAVYLCASSTGQGLGVPLHFGNGTRLTVT.

The rearrangement joins TRBV20-1 to TRBJ2-5; TRBD1 matches 9 bases. Germline V gene data show CDR1 as DFQATT and CDR2 as SNEGSKA (reference sequence). There are 13 residues in the CDR3. V was clipped by 5 bases and J by 4 bases; unmatched bases: 5. Here the CDR3 DNA reads TGCAGTGCTTTCAGACAGGGGGTAGAGACCCAGTACTTC. Translation gives CSAFRQGVETQYF.

The CDR3 is CAISEDRPDTQYF. As DNA, the CDR3 is TGTGCCATCAGTGAGGACAGGCCAGATACGCAGTATTTT. The chain links TRBV10-3 to TRBJ2-3, with D tentatively TRBD1 (6 bases). The CDR3 runs 13 residues. Looked up from germline, CDR1 is ENHRY and CDR2 is SYGVKD. With 2 bases removed from V and 4 bases from J, the gap between germline ends came to 7 bases.

Concerning this clonotype: A junction boundary mismatches the germline segment, possibly from a read error. The J gene is TRBJ2-2, the V gene TRBV7-6; tentative D call: TRBD2 (5 bases). This CDR3 comprises 14 residues. Germline CDR1 and CDR2: SGHVS and FNYEAQ. The CDR3 spells CASSQLGQAGELFF. The CDR3 region has the DNA TGCGCCAGCAGCCAACTAGGTCAGGCCGGGGAGCTGTTTTTT.

The chain uses TRBV20-1 and TRBJ1-1; D unclear. Germline assignment: CDR1 DFQATT and CDR2 SNEGSKA (reference sequence). CDR3 size: 14 residues. V gave up 0 bases and J gave up 3 bases, with 11 bases separating them. CDR3 bases: TGCAGTGCTAGAGATCCCAAAGCGGACACTGAAGCTTTCTTT. Amino acid sequence: CSARDPKADTEAFF.

The J gene is TRBJ2-7, the V gene TRBV25-1; D call uncertain. The CDR3 extends over 13 amino acids. V lost 0 bases and J lost 7, with 10 bases in between. CDR1 and CDR2 (germline): MGHDK, SYGVNS. The CDR3 sequence is CASSEYHLGEQYF. DNA for the CDR3: TGTGCCAGCAGTGAATACCACCTGGGGGAGCAGTACTTC.

J is TRBJ2-2 and V is TRBV7-9; TRBD1 is a possible D gene (5 bases). V lost 5 bases and J lost 5, with 18 bases in between. This CDR3 is 16 amino acids long. Germline V lookup: CDR1 SEHNR, CDR2 FQNEAQ (reference sequence). This chain's CDR3 is CASSNRFFGKTGELFF. The CDR3 nucleotides are TGTGCCAGCAGCAACAGGTTTTTCGGCAAGACCGGGGAGCTGTTTTTT.